Given below is one TCR beta chain in context. The antigen is undetermined. This specimen comes from a study of graft-versus-host responses after intestinal transplantation. Study-level background: Anti-thymocyte globulin induction, then tacrolimus and steroids for approximately 3 years, went to all recipients. Study-level points and caveats: In recipient marrow, GvH clones were found, and some appeared first in ileum or blood. Peak GvH clone levels in circulation were associated with early post-transplant HvG declines. High graft-versus-host to host-versus-graft clonal ratios were seen in allografts of patients with graft-donor T cell macrochimerism.

Profiled with immunoSEQ multiplex PCR; TCRdb holds only in-frame clones, not every one. The sample consists of about 1,400 clones, roughly 89% of them appearing once. The CDR3 contains 16 residues. V was shortened by 6 bases and J by 8 bases, with 23 bases between the two germline ends. From germline, CDR1 is LGHNT and CDR2 FRNRAP. J is TRBJ2-1 and V is TRBV12-5; D assignment may be TRBD1 or TRBD2 (6 bases each). The TCR was taken from a human patient who received an intestinal transplant, so some T cells may come from the graft donor. This material consisted of PBMCs, taken just over 32 days after intestinal transplant. As DNA, the CDR3 is TGTGCTAGTGGCACCGGGACAAAGGCCTGGGGGGATGAGCAGTTCTTC. Translating gives CASGTGTKAWGDEQFF.